Shown below are 6 T cell receptor beta chains from a single sample sequenced in a study of Graves' ophthalmopathy and Graves' hyperthyroidism. As the template, RNA transcripts were used to amplify TCR beta CDR3 regions. After a first-round RT-PCR with HTBI primers, a second-round multiplex PCR was run. One entry per CDR3 protein, called by TCRdb with MiXCR from the multiplex PCR reads. The table records roughly 160,000 distinct CDR3 sequences, 39% of them present only once. Sequencing was done on a sample of peripheral blood. These receptors were obtained from a man aged 30 to 39 with Graves' ophthalmopathy.

The sample holds many counts of this clonotype. The chain joins TRBV11-2 to TRBJ1-2; D might be TRBD1 (6 bases). The V gene lost 2 bases and the J gene lost 5 bases, with 9 bases spanning the gap. The CDR3 length is 13 residues. In germline, CDR1 is SGHAT, CDR2 FQNNGV. CDR3 DNA sequence: TGTGCCAGCAGCTTAAGGACAGAGTATGGCTACACCTTC. Translating it yields CASSLRTEYGYTF. Drawing the rest from reference TRBV11-2 and TRBJ1-2, the complete variable domain is EAGVAQSPRYKIIEKRQSVAFWCNPISGHATLYWYQQILGQGPKLLIQFQNNGVVDDSQLPKDRFSAERLKGVDSTLKIQPAKLEDSAVYLCASSLRTEYGYTFGSGTRLTVV.

This clonotype was found once. The genes are TRBV7-8 and TRBJ2-5; tentative D call: TRBD2 (5 bases). Germline assignment: CDR1 SGHVS and CDR2 FQNEAQ. The CDR3 has 14 amino acids. Trimming left V 2 bases short and J 4 bases short, with 11 bases between. The CDR3 sequence is CASSLRDAPETQYF. The DNA for the CDR3 is TGTGCCAGCAGCTTACGGGATGCCCCAGAGACCCAGTACTTC. Supplemented by reference TRBV7-8 and TRBJ2-5, the full variable domain reads GAGVSQSPRYKVAKRGQDVALRCDPISGHVSLFWYQQALGQGPEFLTYFQNEAQLDKSGLPSDRFFAERPEGSVSTLKIQRTQQEDSAVYLCASSLRDAPETQYFGPGTRLLVL.

This clonotype was found many times. The V call is TRBV28, the J call TRBJ1-5; D is unresolved. Looked up from germline, CDR1 is MDHEN and CDR2 is SYDVKM. Trimming removed 8 bases at V and 4 bases at J, with 12 bases between. The CDR3 sequence is 13 residues long. The CDR3 DNA reads as TGTGCCAGCCTAGGGTCATGGAATCAGCCCCAGCATTTT. Protein sequence: CASLGSWNQPQHF.

This clonotype has a count of ten or more. The chain links TRBV6-2 or TRBV6-3 to TRBJ2-7; D is uncertain. CDR1 is MNHEY and CDR2 is SVGEGT in the germline V gene. CDR3 size: 13 residues. V gave up 8 bases and J gave up 4 bases, with 15 bases separating them. CDR3 sequence (DNA): TGTGCCAGCCGCCCCACCTCCACATACGAGCAGTACTTC. Translation gives CASRPTSTYEQYF.

In this sample, this clonotype turned up many times. V gene TRBV28 combines with J gene TRBJ1-1; TRBD1 is a possible D gene (5 bases). The CDR3 loop spans 14 amino acids. Germline values: CDR1 MDHEN, CDR2 SYDVKM. Trimming removed 2 bases at V and 0 bases at J, with 7 bases between. The CDR3 loop reads CASSLGGMNTEAFF. CDR3 DNA sequence: TGTGCCAGCAGTTTAGGGGGTATGAACACTGAAGCTTTCTTT.

This clonotype was detected a few times. This rearrangement joins TRBV6-1 to TRBJ2-7; possibly TRBD2 for D (5 bases). Germline V gene sequence: CDR1 MNHNS, CDR2 SASEGT. V was shortened by 8 bases and J by 3 bases, with 11 bases between the two germline ends. This CDR3 comprises 12 residues. The CDR3 spells CASDISDYEQYF. The CDR3 coding sequence is TGTGCCAGCGACATTAGCGACTACGAGCAGTACTTC.